A selection of T cell receptor beta chains follows, all from one sample in a study of breast tumors, draining lymph nodes, adjacent tissues. One entry per CDR3 protein, called by TCRdb with MiXCR from the multiplex PCR reads. Of over 200,000 distinct CDR3 sequences in the sample, under 35% were seen once. Material: axillary lymph node tissue. Receptors were obtained from a female donor with breast cancer. Some clones in this sample may be carry-over from other donors' samples. Each CDR3 is given with its conserved first and last residue. A D gene is named only where the DNA matches it firmly. Clone size is shown for a subset of rows, as once, few, many or a class of expanded clone.

V gene	clone size	J gene	D gene	CDR3 DNA	CDR3 protein
TRBV20-1	NA	TRBJ1-2	NA	TGCAGTGCTAGAGACCCTTTGAGTGGGGCCTATGGCCACACCTTC	CSARDPLSGAYGHTF
TRBV25-1	NA	TRBJ1-2	NA	TGTGCCAGCAGTGCTCCGTCTGGGGTAGGGGGCTACACCTTC	CASSAPSGVGGYTF
TRBV7-2	many	TRBJ2-7	NA	TGTGCCAGCAGCTTTAGAGACGGCTACGAGCAGTACTTC	CASSFRDGYEQYF
TRBV28	NA	TRBJ1-4	TRBD1	TGTGCCAGCAGTTTTCCGGGACAGGGCTACAATGAAAAACTGTTTTTT	CASSFPGQGYNEKLFF
TRBV9	NA	TRBJ1-1	NA	TGTGCCAGCAGCGCCACTGGGACCACTGAAGCCTTCTTT	CASSATGTTEAFF
TRBV29-1	once	TRBJ2-2	NA	TGCAGCGCAGACAGACCGACGCCGACGAACACCGGGGAGCTGTTTTTT	CSADRPTPTNTGELFF
TRBV2	few	TRBJ1-1	NA	TGTGCCAGCAGTGTGGAAGTCGGAGGTGAAGCTTTCTTT	CASSVEVGGEAFF
TRBV29-1	NA	TRBJ2-1	TRBD2	TGCAGCGTTGAAGATCTAAGCGGGGGAGGTGAGCAGTTCTTC	CSVEDLSGGGEQFF
TRBV5-4	many	TRBJ1-2	TRBD1	TGTGCCAGCAGATCCGGGACAGGGGTTTATGGCTACACCTTC	CASRSGTGVYGYTF
TRBV18	NA	TRBJ1-3	TRBD1	TGTGCCAGCTCAACGACCGAGGACAGGACTGTGGGAAACACCATATATTTT	CASSTTEDRTVGNTIYF
TRBV7-8	many	TRBJ1-5	NA	TGTGCCAGCAGCCCGAGACTGACAGTTGGGAATAGCAATCAGCCCCAGCATTTT	CASSPRLTVGNSNQPQHF
TRBV25-1	NA	TRBJ2-7	TRBD2	TGTGCCAGCAAACTCCAGCGGGAGGGATCCGAGTACTTC	CASKLQREGSEYF
TRBV24-1	NA	TRBJ2-7	TRBD1	TGTGCCGTCCGACAGGGCTCCTACGAGCAGTACTTC	CAVRQGSYEQYF
TRBV28	few	TRBJ2-1	TRBD2	TGTGCCAGCCTTGTTCGAGCGGGAGGGAGCTCCTACAATGAGCAGCTCTTC	CASLVRAGGSSYNEQLF
TRBV5-1	NA	TRBJ2-5	TRBD1	TGCGCCAGCAGCTCACAGGGGAATGGCGAGACCCAGTACTTC	CASSSQGNGETQYF
TRBV18	many	TRBJ1-2	TRBD1	TGTGCCAGCTCACCATTGGGACAGAACTATGGCTACACCTTC	CASSPLGQNYGYTF
TRBV19	few	TRBJ1-1	NA	TGTGCCAGTAGTGTCCAAGGCTTAATGAACACTGAAGCTTTCTTT	CASSVQGLMNTEAFF
TRBV7-9	many	TRBJ2-5	NA	TGTGCCAGCAGTTCTAGCCCCGGGACGCAGGGCAGGACCCAGTACTTC	CASSSSPGTQGRTQYF
TRBV7-9	many	TRBJ2-5	TRBD2	TGTGCCAGCAGCTGGGGACTAGCGGGGGAAGAGACCCAGTACTTC	CASSWGLAGEETQYF
TRBV2	many	TRBJ2-2	NA	TGTGCCAGCACGACGCGGGCGTCCGGGGAGCTGTTTTTT	CASTTRASGELFF
TRBV15	NA	TRBJ1-4	TRBD1	TGTGCCACCAGCAGTGCGACCGGGACAGTAAACTTTTTT	CATSSATGTVNFF
TRBV9	NA	TRBJ2-5	TRBD1	TGTGCCAGCAGCGTTAGGACAGGGGTTGTACAGGAGACCCAGTACTTC	CASSVRTGVVQETQYF
TRBV19	many	TRBJ2-1	TRBD2	TGTGCCAGCGGGACTAGCGGGGTAGGGACCTCCTACAATGAGCAGTTCTTC	CASGTSGVGTSYNEQFF
TRBV27	NA	TRBJ1-6	NA	TGTGCCAGCAGTTCTTATTCCCCCCTGCTGAGCTCCTATAATTCACCCCTCCACTTT	CASSSYSPLLSSYNSPLHF
TRBV11-2	many	TRBJ2-3	TRBD1	TGTGCCAGCAGCTTTGACAGGGGGCAGTGGGATACGCAGTATTTT	CASSFDRGQWDTQYF
TRBV20-1	many	TRBJ2-5	TRBD2	TGCAGTGCTAGAGGGACTAGCGGGAGAGTGTCAGAGACCCAGTACTTC	CSARGTSGRVSETQYF
TRBV7-2	NA	TRBJ2-1	TRBD2	TGTGCCAGCAGCTTAGCCTTAGCGGGGGGTCAGTCGGAGCAGTTCTTC	CASSLALAGGQSEQFF
TRBV5-1	NA	TRBJ1-5	NA	TGCGCCAGCAGCTTGGGTGGCGGGGGGCCGGGTAGCAATCAGCCCCAGCATTTT	CASSLGGGGPGSNQPQHF
TRBV20-1	once	TRBJ1-4	NA	TGCAGTGCTAGAGCTCTTAGCGGGAATCTGGAGACCCGAGAAAAACTGTTTTTT	CSARALSGNLETREKLFF
TRBV20-1	many	TRBJ2-1	NA	TGCAGTGCTAGATTAGTCGGGACCTCCTACAATGAGCAGTTCTTC	CSARLVGTSYNEQFF
TRBV13	few	TRBJ2-1	TRBD2	TGTGCCAGCAGCGCTCTAGGAGCGGGAGGTAGCCACAATGAGCAGTTCTTC	CASSALGAGGSHNEQFF
TRBV6-5	many	TRBJ1-2	NA	TGTGCCAGCAGTTACGATGGGGACCGATATGGCTACACCTTC	CASSYDGDRYGYTF
TRBV5-1	NA	TRBJ1-1	NA	TGCGCCAGCAGCTTGGCGGCCGGGGTGGGCACTGAAGCTTTCTTT	CASSLAAGVGTEAFF
TRBV5-1	NA	TRBJ1-6	TRBD1	TGCGCCAGCAGTTGGGACAGGGGAAATTCCCCCCTCCACTTT	CASSWDRGNSPLHF
TRBV16	many	TRBJ1-2	NA	TGTGCCAGCAGCCAAGGACGACAGGAGAACTATGGCTACACCTTC	CASSQGRQENYGYTF
TRBV6-2/TRBV6-3	many	TRBJ2-5	TRBD1	TGTGCCAGCAGTCCAGTACAGGGGCGCCCCCTTTGGGAGACCCAGTACTTC	CASSPVQGRPLWETQYF
TRBV12-3/TRBV12-4	many	TRBJ1-2	NA	TGTGCCAGCAGTTTGGTCGTTCCTAACTATGGCTACACCTTC	CASSLVVPNYGYTF
TRBV5-4	NA	TRBJ2-7	NA	TGTGCCAGCAGCCGTCCGGGGGCTTACTACGAGCAGTACTTC	CASSRPGAYYEQYF
TRBV4-2	NA	TRBJ2-3	NA	TGTGCCAGCAGCCAGACCATACTTAGCACAGATACGCAGTATTTT	CASSQTILSTDTQYF